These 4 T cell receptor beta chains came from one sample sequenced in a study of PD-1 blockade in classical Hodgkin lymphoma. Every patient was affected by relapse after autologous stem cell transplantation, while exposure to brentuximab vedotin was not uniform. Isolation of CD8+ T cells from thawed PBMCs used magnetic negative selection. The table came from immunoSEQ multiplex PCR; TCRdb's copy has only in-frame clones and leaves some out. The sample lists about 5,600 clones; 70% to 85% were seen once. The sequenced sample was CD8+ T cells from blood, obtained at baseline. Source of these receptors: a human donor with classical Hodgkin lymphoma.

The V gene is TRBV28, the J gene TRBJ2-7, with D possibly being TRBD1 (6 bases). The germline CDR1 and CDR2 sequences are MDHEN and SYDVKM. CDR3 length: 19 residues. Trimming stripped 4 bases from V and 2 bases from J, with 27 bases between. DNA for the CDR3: TGTGCCAGCAGTTCCCCCAAAGAACAGGAAAACGAGGGGGCCTACGAGCAGTACTTC. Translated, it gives CASSSPKEQENEGAYEQYF.

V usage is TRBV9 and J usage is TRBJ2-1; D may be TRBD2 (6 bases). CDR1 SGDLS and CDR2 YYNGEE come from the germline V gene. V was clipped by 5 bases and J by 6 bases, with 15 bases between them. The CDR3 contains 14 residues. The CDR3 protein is CASSFTGVPNEQFF. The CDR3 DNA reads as TGTGCCAGCAGTTTTACGGGGGTTCCCAATGAGCAGTTCTTC. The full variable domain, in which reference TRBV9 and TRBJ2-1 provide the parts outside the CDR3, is DSGVTQTPKHLITATGQRVTLRCSPRSGDLSVYWYQQSLDQGLQFLIQYYNGEERAKGNILERFSAQQFPDLHSELNLSSLELGDSALYFCASSFTGVPNEQFFGPGTRLTVL.

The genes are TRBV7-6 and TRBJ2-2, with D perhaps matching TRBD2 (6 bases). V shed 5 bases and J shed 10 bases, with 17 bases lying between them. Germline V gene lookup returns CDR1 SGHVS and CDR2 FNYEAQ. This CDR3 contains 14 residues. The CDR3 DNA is TGTGCCAGCAGCCGCCCGGGACCGGGAGAGGAGCTGTTTTTT. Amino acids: CASSRPGPGEELFF.

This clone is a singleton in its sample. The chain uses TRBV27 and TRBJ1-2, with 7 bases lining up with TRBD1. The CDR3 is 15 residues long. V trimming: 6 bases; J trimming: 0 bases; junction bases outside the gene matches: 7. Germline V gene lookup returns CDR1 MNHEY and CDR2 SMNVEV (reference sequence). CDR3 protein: CASREQGRANYGYTF. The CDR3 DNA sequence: TGTGCCAGCAGGGAACAGGGGCGAGCTAACTATGGCTACACCTTC.